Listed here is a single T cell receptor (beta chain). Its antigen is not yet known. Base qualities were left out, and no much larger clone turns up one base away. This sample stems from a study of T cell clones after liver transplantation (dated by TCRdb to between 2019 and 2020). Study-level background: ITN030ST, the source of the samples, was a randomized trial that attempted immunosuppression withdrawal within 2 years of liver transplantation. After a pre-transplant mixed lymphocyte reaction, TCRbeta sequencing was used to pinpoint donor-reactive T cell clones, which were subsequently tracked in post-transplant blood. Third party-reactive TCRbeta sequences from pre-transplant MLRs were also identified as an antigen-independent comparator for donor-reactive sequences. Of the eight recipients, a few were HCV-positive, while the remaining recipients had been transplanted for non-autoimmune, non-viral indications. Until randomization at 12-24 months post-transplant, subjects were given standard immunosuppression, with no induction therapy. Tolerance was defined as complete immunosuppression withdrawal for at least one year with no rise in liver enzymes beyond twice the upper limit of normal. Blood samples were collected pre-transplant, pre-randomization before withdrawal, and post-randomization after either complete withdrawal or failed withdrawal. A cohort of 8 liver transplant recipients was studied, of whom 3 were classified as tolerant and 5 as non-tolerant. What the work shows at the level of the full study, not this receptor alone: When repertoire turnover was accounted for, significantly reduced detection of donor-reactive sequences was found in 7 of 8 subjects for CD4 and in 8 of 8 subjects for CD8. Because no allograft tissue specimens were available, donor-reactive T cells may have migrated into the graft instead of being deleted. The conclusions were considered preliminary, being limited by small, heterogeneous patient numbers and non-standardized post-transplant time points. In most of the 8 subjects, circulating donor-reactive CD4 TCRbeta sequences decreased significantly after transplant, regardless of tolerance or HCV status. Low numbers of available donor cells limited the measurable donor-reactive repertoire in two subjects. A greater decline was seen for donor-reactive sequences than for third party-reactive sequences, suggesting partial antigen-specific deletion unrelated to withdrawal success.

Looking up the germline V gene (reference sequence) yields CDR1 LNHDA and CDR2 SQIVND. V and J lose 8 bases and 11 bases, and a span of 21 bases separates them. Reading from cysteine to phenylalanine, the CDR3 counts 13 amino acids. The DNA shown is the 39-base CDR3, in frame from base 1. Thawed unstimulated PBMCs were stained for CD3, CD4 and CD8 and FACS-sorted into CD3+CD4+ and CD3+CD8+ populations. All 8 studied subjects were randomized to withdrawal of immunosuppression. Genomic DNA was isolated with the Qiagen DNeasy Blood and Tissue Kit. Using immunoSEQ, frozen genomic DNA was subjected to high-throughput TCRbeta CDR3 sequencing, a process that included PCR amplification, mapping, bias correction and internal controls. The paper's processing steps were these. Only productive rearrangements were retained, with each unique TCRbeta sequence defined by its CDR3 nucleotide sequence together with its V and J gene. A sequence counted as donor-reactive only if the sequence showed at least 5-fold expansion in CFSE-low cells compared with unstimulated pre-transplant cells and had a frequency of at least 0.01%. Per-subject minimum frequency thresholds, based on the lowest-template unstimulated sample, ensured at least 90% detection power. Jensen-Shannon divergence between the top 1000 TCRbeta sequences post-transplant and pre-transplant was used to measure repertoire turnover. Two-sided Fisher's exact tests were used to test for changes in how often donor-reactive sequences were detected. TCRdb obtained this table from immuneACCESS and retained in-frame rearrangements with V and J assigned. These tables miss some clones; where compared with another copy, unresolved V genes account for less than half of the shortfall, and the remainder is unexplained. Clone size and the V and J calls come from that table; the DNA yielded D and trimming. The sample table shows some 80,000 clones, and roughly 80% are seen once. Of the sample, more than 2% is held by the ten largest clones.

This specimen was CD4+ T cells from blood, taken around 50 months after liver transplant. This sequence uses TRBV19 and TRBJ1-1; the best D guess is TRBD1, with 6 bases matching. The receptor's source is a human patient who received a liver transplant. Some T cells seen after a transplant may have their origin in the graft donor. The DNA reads TGTGCCAGTTCCGAAGGGGGGCGGCCGTTGGCTTTCTTT. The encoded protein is CASSEGGRPLAFF. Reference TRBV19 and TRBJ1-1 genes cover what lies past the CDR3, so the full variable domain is DGGITQSPKYLFRKEGQNVTLSCEQNLNHDAMYWYRQDPGQGLRLIYYSQIVNDFQKGDIAEGYSVSREKKESFPLTVTSAQKNPTAFYLCASSEGGRPLAFFGQGTRLTVV.